This passage covers 32 T cell receptor beta chains from one sample sequenced in a study of T cells after yellow fever vaccination. In TCRdb, the 5' RACE reads were re-called with MiXCR into one record per CDR3 protein. The table shows about 510,000 distinct CDR3 sequences, with just over 20% occurring only once. The sequences come from PBMCs, collected roughly 20 days after the first yellow fever vaccination. These receptors all stem from a man aged 18 to 30 who received the YFV17D yellow fever vaccine.

V and J are TRBV11-2 and TRBJ2-3, with 11 bases identical to TRBD2. The CDR3 is 18 residues long. V shed 2 bases, J shed 0 bases, and the junction held 7 bases outside the gene matches. Germline lookup yields CDR1 SGHAT and CDR2 FQNNGV. The CDR3 protein is CASSLTRLAGLSTDTQYF. The DNA for the CDR3 is TGTGCCAGCAGCTTAACAAGACTAGCGGGACTAAGCACAGATACGCAGTATTTT.

The chain links TRBV7-9 to TRBJ1-4; D might be TRBD1 (5 bases). Germline CDR1 and CDR2: SEHNR and FQNEAQ (reference sequence). The V end lost 7 bases, the J end lost 8 bases, and 17 bases lay between the germline ends. CDR3 size: 14 residues. In nucleotides, the CDR3 is TGTGCCAGCAACGAGGGGCCACCGCCGGAAAAACTGTTTTTT. Its protein is CASNEGPPPEKLFF.

This clonotype was recorded a few times. This sequence joins TRBV5-5 and TRBJ2-3; 11 bases are shared with TRBD1. The CDR3 consists of 15 residues. V was pared by 3 bases and J by 3 bases, with 3 bases of the junction left unmatched. CDR1 is SGHKS, CDR2 YYEKEE, per germline (reference sequence). The CDR3 nucleotides are TGTGCCAGCAGCTCCGGGACAGGGGGGACAGATACGCAGTATTTT. Its translation: CASSSGTGGTDTQYF.

This clonotype turned up a few times. The rearrangement uses TRBV9 and TRBJ2-3; the match to TRBD1 covers 9 bases. The germline gives CDR1 SGDLS, CDR2 YYNGEE. The CDR3 length is 17 residues. With 3 bases clipped from V and 3 bases from J, the junction kept 11 bases outside the gene matches. The DNA for the CDR3 is TGTGCCAGCAGCGCGATGACAGGGGGGTTCGGAACAGATACGCAGTATTTT. Amino acids: CASSAMTGGFGTDTQYF.

The chain has TRBV6-6 and TRBJ2-7, with D possibly called TRBD1 or TRBD2 (5 bases each). The CDR3 has 13 residues. The ends were cut back, 8 bases at V and 4 bases at J, with 15 bases in the middle. Germline-derived CDR1 and CDR2 are MNHNY and SVGAGI (reference sequence). The DNA for the CDR3 is TGTGCCAGCGGATCAGGGACGATTTACGAGCAGTACGTC. Translation: CASGSGTIYEQYV.

The chain carries TRBV11-1 and TRBJ2-3; 9 bases line up with TRBD2. Germline trimming cut 7 bases from V and 6 bases from J; bases unmatched to any gene: 8. In germline, CDR1 is SGHAT, CDR2 FQDESV (reference sequence). The CDR3 runs 14 residues. CDR3 amino acids: CASKLGGGADTQYF. Written as DNA, the CDR3 is TGTGCCAGCAAGCTAGGCGGGGGGGCGGATACGCAGTATTTT.

This chain links TRBV15 with TRBJ2-7; D is uncertain. Germline assignment: CDR1 LNHNV and CDR2 YYDKDF (reference sequence). This CDR3 contains 13 residues. The ends were cut back, 0 bases at V and 3 bases at J, with 6 bases in the middle. This CDR3 is CATSRDRIYEQYV. The CDR3 coding sequence is TGTGCCACCAGCAGAGATAGAATCTACGAGCAGTACGTC.

This clonotype was found a few times. The J gene is TRBJ2-3, the V gene TRBV7-9; 12 bases agree with TRBD2. The V gene's germline CDR1 is SEHNR and CDR2 FQNEAQ (reference sequence). This CDR3 comprises 15 residues. Unmatched junction bases numbered 7, after V lost 5 bases and J lost 7 bases. The CDR3 nucleotides are TGTGCCAGCAGCGCTCGACTAGCGGGGGAACATACGCAGTATTTT. Translating gives CASSARLAGEHTQYF.

J is TRBJ1-6 and V is TRBV5-1, with TRBD1 matching over 11 bases. The CDR3 sequence is 15 residues long. The germline gives CDR1 SGHRS, CDR2 YFSETQ. V shed 7 bases, J shed 9 bases, and the junction held 9 bases outside the gene matches. The CDR3 here is CASGQPGTGGSPLHF. The CDR3 DNA sequence: TGCGCCAGCGGACAGCCCGGGACAGGGGGTTCACCCCTCCACTTT. Looking up the rest from reference TRBV5-1 and TRBJ1-6 gives the full variable domain: KAGVTQTPRYLIKTRGQQVTLSCSPISGHRSVSWYQQTPGQGLQFLFEYFSETQRNKGNFPGRFSGRQFSNSRSEMNVSTLELGDSALYLCASGQPGTGGSPLHFGNGTRLTVT.

This clonotype showed up many times. The V and J genes are TRBV5-1 and TRBJ2-3; TRBD2 agrees at 7 bases. From germline, CDR1 is SGHRS and CDR2 YFSETQ. The CDR3 has 17 amino acids. The J segment lost 2 bases and the V segment lost 3 bases, leaving 12 bases of the junction unmatched. The CDR3 DNA reads TGCGCCAGCAGCTCGATAGGGCCTAGCGGATACACAGATACGCAGTATTTT. This codes for CASSSIGPSGYTDTQYF.

V gene TRBV5-6 combines with J gene TRBJ2-5, with 11 bases aligning to TRBD1. In germline, CDR1 is SGHDT, CDR2 YYEEEE. The CDR3 loop spans 15 amino acids. Trimming at V came to 4 bases and at J to 4 bases, leaving 6 bases not matched to a gene. The CDR3 nucleotides are TGTGCCAGCAGCCTCGGAGGGACAGGGGGAGAGACCCAGTACTTC. It is translated as CASSLGGTGGETQYF.

This clonotype was observed a handful of times. The gene calls are TRBV12-3 or TRBV12-4 and TRBJ2-1; TRBD2 matches 10 bases. After removal of 9 bases from V and 5 bases from J, the junction contained 4 bases not matched to a gene. CDR3 length equals 13 residues. Written as DNA, the CDR3 is TGTGCCAGTTCTAGCGGGGGACACAATGAGCAGTTCTTC. Protein sequence: CASSSGGHNEQFF.

This clonotype has only a few counts. The rearrangement uses TRBV5-1 and TRBJ1-5, with a weak D call TRBD1 (5 bases). Trimming removed 7 bases from V and 1 base from J, with 9 bases in between. The CDR3 length is 13 residues. From germline, CDR1 is SGHRS and CDR2 YFSETQ. The CDR3 region is CASGQGSNQPQHF. DNA for the CDR3: TGCGCCAGCGGGCAGGGCAGCAATCAGCCCCAGCATTTT.

A few counts support this clonotype. The chain employs TRBV7-8 and TRBJ1-6, with TRBD1 as a possible D gene (5 bases). V dropped 8 bases and J dropped 12 bases, with 26 bases sitting between them. Germline V gives CDR1 SGHVS, CDR2 FQNEAQ. CDR3 length equals 16 residues. The CDR3 here is CASSGLPGLNWEPLHF. The CDR3 region has the DNA TGTGCCAGCTCCGGATTGCCGGGACTCAACTGGGAACCCCTCCACTTT.

This chain links TRBV5-1 with TRBJ2-7; 9 nucleotides match TRBD2. Per the germline V gene, CDR1 is SGHRS and CDR2 is YFSETQ. CDR3 length: 17 amino acids. J lost 4 bases, V lost 1 base, and 12 bases had no gene match. CDR3: CASSLFSGGPLSYEQYF. The CDR3 DNA follows: TGCGCCAGCAGCTTGTTTAGCGGGGGCCCCTTGTCATACGAGCAGTACTTC. Looking up the rest from reference TRBV5-1 and TRBJ2-7 gives the full variable domain: KAGVTQTPRYLIKTRGQQVTLSCSPISGHRSVSWYQQTPGQGLQFLFEYFSETQRNKGNFPGRFSGRQFSNSRSEMNVSTLELGDSALYLCASSLFSGGPLSYEQYFGPGTRLTVT.

This clonotype was seen a handful of times. The CDR3: CATRSLPDNEQFF. The DNA for the CDR3 is TGTGCCACTCGTAGTCTCCCAGACAATGAGCAGTTCTTC. The chain employs TRBV12-3 or TRBV12-4 and TRBJ2-1; D is unclear. V was pared by 10 bases and J by 5 bases, with 15 bases between. The CDR3 spans 13 residues.

This clonotype appeared many times. The chain recombines TRBV12-3 or TRBV12-4 with TRBJ2-3; 8 bases match TRBD1. The CDR3 extends over 16 amino acids. V was clipped by 3 bases and J by 5 bases; unmatched bases: 10. CDR3 sequence (DNA): TGTGCCAGCAGTTTTTTAGGGGGACAGGAAATAGATACGCAGTATTTT. Amino acid sequence: CASSFLGGQEIDTQYF.

This clonotype was counted between two and nine times. The V gene is TRBV7-9, the J gene TRBJ1-1, with D perhaps TRBD1 (5 bases). Germline CDR1 is SEHNR and CDR2 is FQNEAQ (reference sequence). The ends were cut back, 5 bases at V and 5 bases at J, with 9 bases in the middle. The CDR3 loop spans 12 amino acids. The CDR3 is CASSEGTTEAFF. The CDR3 region has the DNA TGTGCCAGCAGCGAGGGGACGACTGAAGCTTTCTTT.

The chain joins TRBV19 to TRBJ1-5; D is undetermined. Germline values: CDR1 LNHDA, CDR2 SQIVND (reference sequence). CDR3 length equals 15 residues. The germline V and J ends were trimmed by 3 bases and 7 bases, with 16 bases remaining between them. CDR3 loop: CASSIGNAGRQPQHF. The CDR3, as DNA: TGTGCCAGTAGTATTGGTAACGCGGGGAGACAGCCCCAGCATTTT. Full variable domain (outside the CDR3, taken from reference TRBV19 and TRBJ1-5): DGGITQSPKYLFRKEGQNVTLSCEQNLNHDAMYWYRQDPGQGLRLIYYSQIVNDFQKGDIAEGYSVSREKKESFPLTVTSAQKNPTAFYLCASSIGNAGRQPQHFGDGTRLSIL.

The rearrangement joins TRBV6-1 to TRBJ2-2; a weak D match, TRBD2 (5 bases). There are 14 residues in the CDR3. Germline CDR1 MNHNS, CDR2 SASEGT. The germline V and J ends were trimmed by 0 bases and 7 bases, with 9 bases remaining between them. CDR3 protein: CASSEAVGIGELFF. The CDR3 DNA reads as TGTGCCAGCAGTGAAGCCGTCGGGATCGGGGAGCTGTTTTTT.

Many counts were recorded for this clonotype. The rearrangement uses TRBV20-1 and TRBJ1-2; 7 bases map to TRBD1. The CDR3 sequence is 13 residues long. V gave up 3 bases and J gave up 3 bases; unmatched junction bases: 4. Germline lookup yields CDR1 DFQATT and CDR2 SNEGSKA (reference sequence). The CDR3 DNA reads as TGCAGTGCTAGGGACAGGCGGGACTATGGCTACACCTTC. Residues: CSARDRRDYGYTF.

This rearrangement joins TRBV5-4 to TRBJ2-5; 11 bases fit TRBD1. The ends lost 3 bases at V and 5 bases at J; junction bases unmatched: 12. From germline, CDR1 is SGHNT and CDR2 YYREEE (reference sequence). The CDR3 has 17 amino acids. The CDR3 nucleotides are TGTGCCAGCAGCTCCCGGGACAGGGGGTTATTAGGGGAGACCCAGTACTTC. Encoded protein: CASSSRDRGLLGETQYF.

This clonotype was found a few times. This chain joins TRBV9 and TRBJ2-7; D unclear. Trimming removed 1 base at V and 0 bases at J, with 11 bases between. Germline V lookup: CDR1 SGDLS, CDR2 YYNGEE. The CDR3 length is 15 residues. DNA of the CDR3: TGTGCCAGCAGCGTATCAACGGCGAGCTCCTACGAGCAGTACTTC. Its protein product is CASSVSTASSYEQYF.

The V call is TRBV7-2, the J call TRBJ1-2; D is undetermined. The germline V and J ends were trimmed by 1 base and 4 bases, with 10 bases remaining between them. The CDR3 covers 14 residues. The V gene's germline CDR1 is SGHTA and CDR2 FQGNSA. The CDR3 nucleotides are TGTGCCAGCAGCTTAGGACCGGACGGCTATGGCTACACCTTC. Amino acid sequence: CASSLGPDGYGYTF.

This clonotype was seen a few times. This rearrangement joins TRBV28 to TRBJ2-1; D may be TRBD2 (6 bases). The CDR3 contains 12 residues. The germline V gene has CDR1 MDHEN and CDR2 SYDVKM. The germline V and J ends were trimmed by 8 bases and 7 bases, with 12 bases remaining between them. The CDR3 DNA sequence: TGTGCCAGCCGAATAGGAGGGAATGAGCAGTTCTTC. This translates into CASRIGGNEQFF. Looking up the rest from reference TRBV28 and TRBJ2-1 gives the full variable domain: DVKVTQSSRYLVKRTGEKVFLECVQDMDHENMFWYRQDPGLGLRLIYFSYDVKMKEKGDIPEGYSVSREKKERFSLILESASTNQTSMYLCASRIGGNEQFFGPGTRLTVL.

The CDR3 loop reads CASSLTGSGGGDTQYF. In DNA form, the CDR3 reads TGTGCCAGCAGCTTAACTGGTAGCGGGGGCGGGGATACGCAGTATTTT. The chain recombines TRBV7-3 with TRBJ2-3; the match to TRBD2 covers 9 bases. This CDR3 region has 16 residues. Germline V gene sequence: CDR1 SGHTA, CDR2 FQGTGA. The V segment lost 0 bases and the J segment 6 bases; nucleotides outside the gene matches: 7.

The table lists this clonotype with a few counts. The chain couples TRBV4-1 to TRBJ1-5; D is perhaps TRBD1 (5 bases). The V end was cut by 1 base, the J end by 3 bases, with 10 bases between. The CDR3 spans 15 residues. Germline V gene lookup returns CDR1 MGHRA and CDR2 YSYEKL. The CDR3 DNA sequence: TGCGCCAGCAGCCAAGGACCGGGGGTCAATCAGCCCCAGCATTTT. This gives the protein CASSQGPGVNQPQHF.

This clonotype was detected only a few times. This sequence joins TRBV19 and TRBJ1-5, with D uncertain. There are 13 residues in the CDR3. Trimming cost V 5 bases and J 5 bases, with 10 bases left between them. Germline CDR1 and CDR2: LNHDA and SQIVND (reference sequence). Here the CDR3 DNA reads TGTGCCAGTAGTTTGGGGTTTGATCAGCCCCAGCATTTT. It encodes CASSLGFDQPQHF.

This clonotype was observed a few times. The chain is built from TRBV4-2 and TRBJ1-6; unclear D gene. Germline V gene data show CDR1 as LGHNA and CDR2 as YNFKEQ. The CDR3 covers 15 residues. Trimming pared 1 base from V and 8 bases from J, leaving 12 bases between. The CDR3 sequence: CASSQGPGKDSPLHF. The CDR3 DNA follows: TGTGCCAGCAGCCAAGGTCCAGGCAAAGATTCACCCCTCCACTTT.

The chain's CDR3 is CASSVRRGGETQYF. CDR3 DNA sequence: TGTGCCAGCAGCGTTAGACGGGGGGGAGAGACCCAGTACTTC. The chain joins TRBV4-2 to TRBJ2-5; 8 nucleotides match TRBD2. The length of the CDR3 is 14 residues. Trimming took 5 bases from V and 4 from J; bases not matched to a gene: 6. Germline CDR1 reads LGHNA; CDR2 reads YNFKEQ.

The CDR3 here is CASSEFSLGSGGTDTQYF. CDR3 nucleotide sequence: TGCGCCAGCAGTGAGTTTAGCCTGGGGAGCGGGGGCACAGATACGCAGTATTTT. The chain couples TRBV10-2 to TRBJ2-3; 7 bases are shared with TRBD2. CDR1 WSHSY and CDR2 SAAADI come from the germline V gene. The V segment lost 1 base and the J segment 1 base; nucleotides outside the gene matches: 11. This CDR3 has 18 residues.

V and J are TRBV20-1 and TRBJ1-5; D remains unclear. Germline loops: CDR1 DFQATT, CDR2 SNEGSKA (reference sequence). The CDR3 loop spans 14 amino acids. V was cut by 6 bases and J by 4 bases, with 16 bases left in between. CDR3 DNA sequence: TGCAGTGCCCCGTTGATGGGCGAGAATCAGCCCCAGCATTTT. As protein: CSAPLMGENQPQHF.